The present T cell receptor (beta chain) was sequenced within a study of cytomegalovirus exposure and HLA in healthy donors. Findings and caveats of the study: Among CMV-associated TCR beta chains, most appeared HLA-restricted in a later analysis. Cytomegalovirus-associated status was assigned to about 150 TCR beta chains. When analyzed later, a missense DCLRE1C variant was found to be linked to TCR beta V- and J-gene trimming.

CDR1 MGHRA and CDR2 YSYEKL come from the germline V gene. The length of the CDR3 is 19 residues. Trimming shortened V by 0 bases and J by 0 bases, and 18 bases separated the two germline ends. The PCR contained 60 Vbeta and 13 Jbeta primers. Profiled with immunoSEQ multiplex PCR; TCRdb holds only in-frame clones, not every one. In the table there are 110,000 or so clones, roughly 9% of which are singletons. Concerning this clone: The antigen remains undetermined.

The V call is TRBV4-1, the J call TRBJ1-5; tentative D call: TRBD1 (6 bases). Material: PBMCs. The source is a woman aged 40 to 50 in good health and CMV-seropositive. The CDR3 region is CASSQDRGGSRDSNQPQHF. DNA of the CDR3: TGCGCCAGCAGCCAAGATAGGGGGGGCAGCAGGGATAGCAATCAGCCCCAGCATTTT.